One T cell receptor beta chain is described in this entry. The antigen is not known. TCRdb re-derived calls from the reads in MiXCR, one entry per CDR3 protein. The sample lists about 890,000 distinct CDR3 sequences; 31% were seen once. The data are from a study of T cell repertoires in cytomegalovirus infection. Study-level information: Public TCR beta signatures provided an indication of both CMV infection and a matching HLA type. Whole-study findings and limits: Public TCR beta family frequency separated CMV-and-HLA carriers, including in an independent cohort. It was HLA-C-restricted CMV-specific TCR beta clonotypes that dominated the response ex vivo.

Trimming left V 0 bases short and J 1 base short, with 13 bases between. CDR3 length: 16 amino acids. Per the germline V gene, CDR1 is MNHEY and CDR2 is SMNVEV (reference sequence). The rearrangement links TRBV27 to TRBJ2-7; weak D call: TRBD2 (6 bases). This clonotype originated in a human donor in good health (CMV status not recorded). Some clones in this sample may be carry-over from other donors' samples. The material sequenced was cultured CD8+ T cells from PBMCs, taken from culture after CMV antigen stimulation. The CDR3 spells CASSLSAPDYSYEQYF. As DNA, the CDR3 is TGTGCCAGCAGTTTATCGGCCCCGGACTATTCCTACGAGCAGTACTTC.